Presented here are 25 T cell receptor beta chains from one specimen sequenced in a study of T cell repertoires in cytomegalovirus infection. TCRdb reanalysed the reads using MiXCR and keeps one entry per CDR3 protein. The repertoire has fewer than 350,000 distinct CDR3 sequences, 15% to 20% of them found once; the top ten carry around 11%. The sample taken for sequencing was PBMCs. The receptors derive from a human donor in good health (CMV status not recorded). Some clones in this sample may be carry-over from other donors' samples.

The J gene is TRBJ1-2, the V gene TRBV29-1, with a possible D match to TRBD1 (6 bases). V dropped 8 bases and J dropped 1 base, with 14 bases sitting between them. CDR3 length: 13 amino acids. Germline CDR1 and CDR2: SQVTM and ANQGSEA. The CDR3 region is CSLGAADNYGYTF. The DNA of the CDR3 is TGCAGCTTGGGGGCGGCGGATAACTATGGCTACACCTTC.

The J gene is TRBJ1-1, the V gene TRBV20-1; D not certain. V lost 0 bases to trimming and J lost 6 bases, with 17 bases between them. CDR1 DFQATT and CDR2 SNEGSKA come from the germline V gene (reference sequence). The CDR3 contains 15 residues. The chain's CDR3 is CSARDSVELRAEAFF. In DNA, the CDR3 is TGCAGTGCTAGAGATTCCGTGGAGTTGCGAGCTGAAGCTTTCTTT.

This clonotype showed up many times. This chain uses TRBV7-9 with TRBJ1-1; TRBD1 is a possible D gene (5 bases). CDR3 length equals 12 residues. CDR1 and CDR2 from the germline V gene are SEHNR and FQNEAQ (reference sequence). V was cut by 5 bases and J by 8 bases, with 12 bases left in between. The CDR3 sequence: CASSGRDGEAFF. The CDR3 region has the DNA TGTGCCAGCAGCGGACGGGACGGAGAAGCTTTCTTT. The full variable domain, rest sourced from reference TRBV7-9 and TRBJ1-1, is DTGVSQNPRHKITKRGQNVTFRCDPISEHNRLYWYRQTLGQGPEFLTYFQNEAQLEKSRLLSDRFSAERPKGSFSTLEIQRTEQGDSAMYLCASSGRDGEAFFGQGTRLTVV.

The chain couples TRBV5-6 to TRBJ2-7; TRBD2 aligns across 10 bases. The CDR3 length is 15 residues. V was pared by 1 base and J by 3 bases, with 4 bases of the junction left unmatched. Germline-derived CDR1 and CDR2 are SGHDT and YYEEEE. The CDR3 DNA reads as TGTGCCAGCAGCTTGATCCCTAGCGGGGGCTACGAGCAGTACTTC. It specifies CASSLIPSGGYEQYF. Together with reference TRBV5-6 and TRBJ2-7, the CDR3 gives the full variable domain: DAGVTQSPTHLIKTRGQQVTLRCSPKSGHDTVSWYQQALGQGPQFIFQYYEEEERQRGNFPDRFSGHQFPNYSSELNVNALLLGDSALYLCASSLIPSGGYEQYFGPGTRLTVT.

This clonotype was counted a few times. The J gene is TRBJ2-2, the V gene TRBV20-1, with D perhaps TRBD2 (6 bases). The CDR3 consists of 18 residues. The germline V and J ends were trimmed by 1 base and 2 bases, with 20 bases remaining between them. In germline, CDR1 is DFQATT, CDR2 SNEGSKA (reference sequence). CDR3 DNA sequence: TGCAGTGCTAGAGTTAGTTCGGGGGTTGGGACCAACACCGGGGAGCTGTTTTTT. Its translation: CSARVSSGVGTNTGELFF.

This clonotype was detected a few times. In nucleotides, the CDR3 is TGTGCCAGCAGTTATCGACAGGGAGGGGGTAATCAGCCCCAGCATTTT. It codes for CASSYRQGGGNQPQHF. The rearrangement uses TRBV6-6 and TRBJ1-5, with 7 nucleotides matching TRBD1. This CDR3 is 16 amino acids long. Losses at the gene ends were 3 bases for V and 4 bases for J; bases not matched to a gene: 9. The germline V gene encodes CDR1 MNHNY and CDR2 SVGAGI (reference sequence).

In its sample, this clonotype was seen a few times. This rearrangement joins TRBV15 to TRBJ2-1; 11 bases agree with TRBD2. The V gene's germline CDR1 is LNHNV and CDR2 YYDKDF (reference sequence). The CDR3 sequence is 16 residues long. Losses at the gene ends were 4 bases for V and 7 bases for J; bases not matched to a gene: 9. CDR3 amino acids: CATSTLLAGGWNEQFF. For the CDR3, the DNA is TGTGCCACCAGCACCCTCCTAGCGGGGGGCTGGAATGAGCAGTTCTTC.

The chain has TRBV20-1 and TRBJ2-7, with D perhaps TRBD2 (5 bases). The CDR3 length is 13 residues. Trimming took off 5 bases at V and 7 bases at J, with 18 bases between the two ends. Germline lookup yields CDR1 DFQATT and CDR2 SNEGSKA (reference sequence). The CDR3 loop is CSAASSPTGEQYF. The CDR3 coding sequence is TGCAGTGCTGCGAGTTCACCAACGGGGGAGCAGTACTTC.

This clonotype was detected only once. The rearrangement links TRBV12-3 or TRBV12-4 to TRBJ1-1; tentative D call: TRBD1 (5 bases). The CDR3 has 14 amino acids. The V end lost 8 bases, the J end lost 3 bases, and 16 bases lay between the germline ends. CDR3 sequence reads: CASARGVVDTEAFF. The CDR3 coding sequence is TGTGCCAGCGCCAGAGGGGTTGTGGACACTGAAGCTTTCTTT.

This clonotype was seen a handful of times. This chain joins TRBV6-1 and TRBJ2-2; 12 bases match TRBD1. This CDR3 spans 14 amino acids. Germline V gene sequence: CDR1 MNHNS, CDR2 SASEGT. J lost 6 bases, V lost 7 bases, and 3 bases had no gene match. CDR3 bases: TGTGCCAGCAAAGGGACAGGGGGCCCCGGGGAGCTGTTTTTT. Its protein product is CASKGTGGPGELFF.

This clonotype has more than one count but fewer than ten. This rearrangement joins TRBV9 to TRBJ2-7, with TRBD2 matching over 9 bases. Per germline, CDR1 SGDLS and CDR2 YYNGEE. V was clipped by 2 bases and J by 0 bases; unmatched bases: 9. The CDR3 has 17 residues. In DNA form, the CDR3 reads TGTGCCAGCAGCGTGGGGACTAGCTCCCATAACTCCTACGAGCAGTACTTC. Translated, it gives CASSVGTSSHNSYEQYF.

At least ten counts were recorded for this clonotype. V and J are TRBV7-2 and TRBJ2-5; D might be TRBD1 or TRBD2, each matching 5 bases. The germline V and J ends were trimmed by 4 bases and 5 bases, with 11 bases remaining between them. The CDR3 is 13 amino acids. In germline, CDR1 is SGHTA, CDR2 FQGNSA. DNA of the CDR3: TGTGCCAGCAGCTCTCGACAGCGGGAGACCCAGTACTTC. Translation: CASSSRQRETQYF. Filled out from reference TRBV7-2 and TRBJ2-5, the complete variable domain reads GAGVSQSPSNKVTEKGKDVELRCDPISGHTALYWYRQSLGQGLEFLIYFQGNSAPDKSGLPSDRFSAERTGGSVSTLTIQRTQQEDSAVYLCASSSRQRETQYFGPGTRLLVL.

The V gene is TRBV28, the J gene TRBJ1-4, with D maybe TRBD1 (5 bases). V dropped 5 bases and J dropped 7 bases, with 17 bases sitting between them. Germline V gene data show CDR1 as MDHEN and CDR2 as SYDVKM. This CDR3 spans 15 amino acids. CDR3 sequence reads: CASSPPGGSGEKLFF. DNA of the CDR3: TGTGCCAGCAGTCCGCCTGGGGGGTCGGGTGAAAAACTGTTTTTT.

In this sample, this clonotype turned up a few times. The chain couples TRBV28 to TRBJ1-2; possibly TRBD1 for D (5 bases). The germline V gene has CDR1 MDHEN and CDR2 SYDVKM. V lost 3 bases and J lost 5, with 19 bases in between. The CDR3 has 16 residues. CDR3 bases: TGTGCCAGCAGTTTGGGACGACCTTCAACCCCGTATGGCTACACCTTC. It translates to CASSLGRPSTPYGYTF.

This clonotype was detected a few times. The chain links TRBV27 to TRBJ1-3; D gene unclear. Trimming left V 4 bases short and J 0 bases short, with 16 bases between. CDR1 and CDR2 (germline): MNHEY, SMNVEV (reference sequence). The CDR3 loop spans 17 amino acids. The CDR3 reads CASSSMPDATSGNTIYF. The CDR3 region has the DNA TGTGCCAGCAGTTCGATGCCGGACGCTACCTCTGGAAACACCATATATTTT.

This clonotype was recorded at least ten times. This chain joins TRBV7-2 and TRBJ2-4, with TRBD1 matching over 12 bases. The V and J ends lost 2 bases and 1 base, in that order; junction bases with no gene match: 15. The germline CDR1 and CDR2 sequences are SGHTA and FQGNSA. The CDR3 is 21 amino acids. Here the CDR3 DNA reads TGTGCCAGCAGCTTAACGCCCTGGGGACAGGGGGCTTTATCTGCCAAAAACATTCAGTACTTC. This codes for CASSLTPWGQGALSAKNIQYF.

There are many counts of this clonotype. The rearrangement joins TRBV7-2 to TRBJ2-5, with 9 bases that match TRBD2. Germline CDR1 and CDR2: SGHTA and FQGNSA. CDR3 length: 16 amino acids. Trimming cost V 2 bases and J 4 bases; bases outside gene matches: 8. CDR3 region: CASSLTGRGGPETQYF. For the CDR3, the DNA is TGTGCCAGCAGCTTAACCGGGCGGGGGGGCCCAGAGACCCAGTACTTC.

This clonotype has more than one count but fewer than ten. The genes are TRBV19 and TRBJ2-3; 8 bases map to TRBD1. The CDR3 is made up of 16 amino acids. V dropped 6 bases and J dropped 5; count of bases not matched to a gene: 13. In germline, CDR1 is LNHDA, CDR2 SQIVND (reference sequence). CDR3 residues: CASSNSGQGAGDTQYF. The DNA for the CDR3 is TGTGCCAGTAGCAATTCGGGGCAGGGGGCTGGAGATACGCAGTATTTT.

This clonotype was seen repeatedly, ten times or more. This rearrangement joins TRBV10-3 to TRBJ1-3, with TRBD1 matching over 11 bases. The V gene's germline CDR1 is ENHRY and CDR2 SYGVKD. This CDR3 spans 18 amino acids. Trimming at V came to 4 bases and at J to 0 bases, leaving 8 bases not matched to a gene. The CDR3 bases are TGTGCCATCAGTGCCGCCGGGACAGGGGGTCCCTCTGGAAACACCATATATTTT. Protein product: CAISAAGTGGPSGNTIYF.

The table lists this clonotype with a few counts. The V and J genes are TRBV4-1 and TRBJ2-2; D may be TRBD2 (5 bases). The V and J ends lost 0 bases and 6 bases respectively, with 17 bases between them. CDR1 and CDR2 from the germline V gene are MGHRA and YSYEKL. This CDR3 region has 17 residues. This CDR3 reads CASSQDQSNAEAGELFF. For the CDR3, the DNA is TGCGCCAGCAGCCAAGATCAATCGAATGCGGAGGCCGGGGAGCTGTTTTTT.

There are a few counts of this clonotype. The chain employs TRBV4-1 and TRBJ2-1; D gene ambiguous. Germline CDR1 and CDR2: MGHRA and YSYEKL. The CDR3 contains 15 residues. V was cut by 2 bases and J by 0 bases, with 8 bases left in between. The CDR3 reads CASSQQWSSYNEQFF. The CDR3 coding sequence is TGCGCCAGCAGCCAACAGTGGAGCTCCTACAATGAGCAGTTCTTC.

V usage is TRBV12-3 or TRBV12-4 and J usage is TRBJ2-5; TRBD2 matches at 9 bases. Unmatched junction bases numbered 4, after V lost 3 bases and J lost 2 bases. This CDR3 region has 15 residues. CDR3 nucleotides: TGTGCCAGCAGTTTGCGTCTAGCGGGGCAAGAGACCCAGTACTTC. Residues: CASSLRLAGQETQYF.

Regarding this clonotype: This may come from a read error, since a much larger clone is one base off. The chain recombines TRBV7-2 with TRBJ2-7; 8 nucleotides align to TRBD1. CDR1 is SGHTA, CDR2 FQGNSA, per germline. The CDR3 length is 14 residues. DNA of the CDR3: TGTGCCAGCAGCTTAGGCAGGGGGCGAGGCGAGCAGAACTTC. Translating it yields CASSLGRGRGEQNF.

This clonotype was seen at least ten times. The chain joins TRBV7-8 to TRBJ2-5, with unresolved D. There are 14 residues in the CDR3. Trimming removed 5 bases at V and 1 base at J, with 11 bases between. Germline-derived CDR1 and CDR2 are SGHVS and FQNEAQ. Here the CDR3 reads CASSNAQVQETQYF. The CDR3 DNA reads as TGTGCCAGCAGCAATGCTCAGGTCCAAGAGACCCAGTACTTC.

This chain connects TRBV6-2 or TRBV6-3 to TRBJ2-7, with D perhaps being TRBD1 or TRBD2 (5 bases each). CDR1 is MNHEY, CDR2 SVGEGT, per germline. Trimming left V 7 bases short and J 3 bases short, with 16 bases between. This CDR3 is 14 amino acids long. The CDR3 nucleotides read TGTGCCAGCAACCCCGGGACCGTGGGCTACGAGCAGTACTTC. Translating it yields CASNPGTVGYEQYF.